Listed here is a single T cell receptor (beta chain). This clonotype was seen only a few times. The specificity of this receptor is unknown. Per-base quality was not reported, and no clone a single base away is much larger than it. Receptor libraries were prepared by 5' RACE. Data came from an Illumina HiSeq 2500. A second roughly 7 to 11 cycle PCR used a sample-barcoded 5' primer and a J-beta primer mix. Each TCR beta cDNA molecule received a unique molecular identifier from a template-switch 5' adaptor carrying 12 random nucleotides. Each sample yielded at least 2.5 million CDR3-containing paired-end reads. First-strand cDNA was synthesized from all RNA with the Mint cDNA synthesis kit, primed by a TRBC-specific oligonucleotide. After uracil-DNA glycosylase treatment, a first 18-cycle PCR used universal primers M1SS and BC2_uni_R on all cDNA. As for how the authors treated the data: For normalization, 1 million high-quality reads, each with a distinct molecular identifier, were randomly selected from each sample. Reads with shared molecular identifiers were discarded instead of being binned into consensus sequences. MiTCR, run with a Q25 quality threshold and the strictest error-elimination algorithm, handled CDR3 identification, clonotype clustering and error correction. A nonparametric unseen species model with Euler transformation was used to estimate lower-bound total TCR beta diversity. TCRdb took the public reads, trimmed them with fastp at Q25, ran MiXCR for clone calling and kept in-frame beta chains. Every entry covers one CDR3 protein and lists the most common genes and DNA from its rows. TCRdb's processing, not the study's, gives the V and J calls here. Within this sample are 700,000 or so distinct CDR3 sequences, with around 41% of them counted one time only. Of the sample, approximately 31% falls within the top ten clones.

The data were obtained in a study of blood T cells in healthy people across ages (dated by TCRdb to 2013 to 2016). A note on the overall study: Template switching captured roughly one uniquely barcoded TCR beta cDNA molecule per two T cells in model experiments. The study measured age-related changes in TCR beta repertoire diversity using deep sequencing normalized with unique cDNA molecular identifiers. The donors were divided into four age groups: young (average approximately 15 years), middle-aged (about 39), aged (around 67) and long-lived (roughly 82). To avoid experimental bias, donors of different ages were distributed randomly across sequencing lanes. For two donors (one aged 18 to 29 and one aged 80 or older), the study analyzed two additional independent replicas of 1 million unique cDNA reads from the same blood draw. Summary of the overall study and its limitations: The long-lived group showed more naive CD4+ T cells, fewer expanded clones and increased TCR diversity than the aged group, suggesting age selection. Observed TCR beta diversity per million T cells fell roughly linearly with age, and a significant reduction was already apparent by age about 38. A strong correlation was found between observed TCR beta diversity and the percentage of naive T cells measured by flow cytometry. Since profiling was done on bulk unsorted PBMCs, naive and antigen-experienced compartments could not be conclusively compared. Estimates of total diversity from one million sequenced T cells were regarded as lower bounds and underestimates. Donor CMV infection status was unknown, potentially confounding age-related changes in expanded clonotypes.

The roughly 37 donors, aged 6 to 90 years, were systemically healthy Caucasian individuals from Russia. Ten milliliters of peripheral blood were drawn from each donor into EDTA-treated Vacutainer tubes. Ficoll-Paque density-gradient centrifugation was used to isolate PBMCs, with at least 7 million per sample. Trizol reagent was used to extract total RNA from PBMCs, with at least 5 micrograms per sample. For every donor, flow cytometry on a PBMC aliquot measured the percentage of naive CD45RAhigh/CD27high T cells. The germline V gene supplies CDR1 SGHRS and CDR2 YFSETQ. Taken from cysteine to phenylalanine, the CDR3 has 13 residues. CDR3 DNA is the only sequence kept; it has 39 bases, read in frame from the first base. Trimming takes 7 bases from V and 6 bases from J, and the germline ends sit 16 bases apart.

The sequence derives from a man aged 80 or over in good health. The sample was blood. Recombination connected TRBV5-1 to TRBJ1-2, and possibly TRBD1, on 6 matching bases. The CDR3: CASAPDSANGYTF. The DNA sequence is TGCGCCAGCGCGCCGGACAGTGCGAATGGCTACACCTTC.